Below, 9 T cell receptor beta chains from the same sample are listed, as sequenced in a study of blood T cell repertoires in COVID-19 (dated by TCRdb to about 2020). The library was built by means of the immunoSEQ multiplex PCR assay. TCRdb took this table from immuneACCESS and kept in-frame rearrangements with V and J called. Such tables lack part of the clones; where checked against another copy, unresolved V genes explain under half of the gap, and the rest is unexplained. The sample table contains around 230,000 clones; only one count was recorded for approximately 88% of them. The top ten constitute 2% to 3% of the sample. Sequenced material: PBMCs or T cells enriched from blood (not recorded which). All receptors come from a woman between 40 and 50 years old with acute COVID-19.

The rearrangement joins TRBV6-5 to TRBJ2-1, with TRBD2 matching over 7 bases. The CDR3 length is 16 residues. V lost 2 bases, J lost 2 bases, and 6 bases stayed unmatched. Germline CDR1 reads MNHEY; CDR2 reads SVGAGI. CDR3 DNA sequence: TGTGCCAGCAGTTACCGGGACTACCCAACCTACAATGAGCAGTTCTTC. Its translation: CASSYRDYPTYNEQFF.

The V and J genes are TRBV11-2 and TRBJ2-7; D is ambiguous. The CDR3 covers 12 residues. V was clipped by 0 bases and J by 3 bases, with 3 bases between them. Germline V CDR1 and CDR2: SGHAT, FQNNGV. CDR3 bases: TGTGCCAGCAGCTTAGATATCTACGAGCAGTACTTC. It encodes CASSLDIYEQYF.

CDR3 DNA: TGTGCCAGCAGTGATTCATCCGGGGTTCACTATGGCTACACCTTC. Its translation is CASSDSSGVHYGYTF. The chain links TRBV25-1 to TRBJ1-2; D is unresolved. Germline assignment: CDR1 MGHDK and CDR2 SYGVNS. Trimming shortened V by 3 bases and J by 3 bases, and 14 bases separated the two germline ends. The CDR3 is 15 residues long.

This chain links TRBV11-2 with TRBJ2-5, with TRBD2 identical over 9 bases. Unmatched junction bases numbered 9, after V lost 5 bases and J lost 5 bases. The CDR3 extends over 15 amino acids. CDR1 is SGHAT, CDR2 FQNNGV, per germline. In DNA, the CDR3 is TGTGCCAGCAGCGGTATAGCGGGAGCTGGGGAGACCCAGTACTTC. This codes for CASSGIAGAGETQYF.

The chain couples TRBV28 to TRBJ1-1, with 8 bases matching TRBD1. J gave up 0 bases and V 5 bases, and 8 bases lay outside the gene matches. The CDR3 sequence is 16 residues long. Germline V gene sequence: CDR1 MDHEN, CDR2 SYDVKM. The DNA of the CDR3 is TGTGCCAGCAGTGGCTCAGGGGGCGCGGTGAACACTGAAGCTTTCTTT. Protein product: CASSGSGGAVNTEAFF.

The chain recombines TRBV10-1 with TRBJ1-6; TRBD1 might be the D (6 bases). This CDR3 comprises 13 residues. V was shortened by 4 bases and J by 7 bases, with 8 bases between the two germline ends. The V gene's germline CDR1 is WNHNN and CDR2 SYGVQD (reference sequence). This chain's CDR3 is CASSGTVNSPLHF. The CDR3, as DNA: TGCGCCAGCAGTGGGACAGTGAATTCACCCCTCCACTTT.

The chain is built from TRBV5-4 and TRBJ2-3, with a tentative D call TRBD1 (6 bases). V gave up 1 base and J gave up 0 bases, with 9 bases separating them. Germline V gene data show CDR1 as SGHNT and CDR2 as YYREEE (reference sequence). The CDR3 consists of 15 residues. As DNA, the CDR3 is TGTGCCAGCAGCTTGCCGACAGGCAGCACAGATACGCAGTATTTT. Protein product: CASSLPTGSTDTQYF.

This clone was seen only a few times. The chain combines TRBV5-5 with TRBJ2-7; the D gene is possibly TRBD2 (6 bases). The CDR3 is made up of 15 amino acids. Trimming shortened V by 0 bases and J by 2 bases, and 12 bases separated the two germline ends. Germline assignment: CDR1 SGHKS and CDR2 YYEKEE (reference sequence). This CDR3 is CASSLDGGGAYEQYF. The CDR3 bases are TGTGCCAGCAGCTTGGATGGGGGAGGAGCCTACGAGCAGTACTTC.

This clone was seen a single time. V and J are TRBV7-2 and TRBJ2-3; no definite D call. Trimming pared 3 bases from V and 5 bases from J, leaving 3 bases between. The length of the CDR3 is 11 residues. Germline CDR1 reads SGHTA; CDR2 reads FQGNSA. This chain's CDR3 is CASSFKDTQYF. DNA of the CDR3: TGTGCCAGCAGCTTCAAAGATACGCAGTATTTT.